A single T cell receptor (beta chain) is shown here with its context. As handled by the study authors: Scientists estimated how many nucleated cells there were by amplifying reference gene primers. Data came from immunoSEQ multiplex PCR; TCRdb stores just in-frame clones and leaves some out. The DNA was the basis for D and trimming; V, J and clone size are from that table. The sample shows 13,000 to 15,000 clones, around 85% of them seen only once. The CDR3 is 15 amino acids. Germline V lookup: CDR1 SGHRS, CDR2 YFSETQ. Trimming took off 2 bases at V and 1 base at J, with 12 bases between the two ends. These data belong to a study of blood T cell repertoires in COVID-19. At the level of the study: Acute and convalescent COVID-19 specimens originated in the United States, Italy and Spain. T cells, B-cell-depleted T cells, or PBMCs supplied cDNA or gDNA.

Sequencing used peripheral blood. This TCR was recovered from a human donor in a cohort sampled during active COVID-19. The rearrangement uses TRBV5-1 and TRBJ2-5; D remains unclear. The CDR3 coding sequence is TGCGCCAGCAGCTTTAGGATGGCGGTCCAAGAGACCCAGTACTTC. Translating gives CASSFRMAVQETQYF.